Listed below are T cell receptor beta chains from one sample, sequenced in a study of T-cell reconstitution after alpha-beta-depleted transplantation in children. MiXCR, run by TCRdb on the PCR reads, gives a single entry per CDR3 protein. The sample holds about 240,000 distinct CDR3 sequences, about 25% seen once. Sequencing was performed on PBMCs, taken before TCRalphabeta/CD19-depleted stem cell transplant. These receptors were collected from a girl aged 2-15 years with Fanconi anemia, due to receive a stem cell transplant. Both conserved end residues are part of each CDR3. The order of the fields is V gene, D gene, clone size, J gene, CDR3 protein, CDR3 DNA. The D gene is left open where the match is weak. Not every row has a clone size; where given, it reads once, few, many or a size class.

TRBV5-5	TRBD2	NA	TRBJ2-2	CASSPGLGKVGELFF	TGTGCCAGCAGCCCGGGACTAGGGAAGGTCGGGGAGCTGTTTTTT
TRBV20-1	NA	NA	TRBJ1-2	CSARIPGTEAGGYTF	TGCAGTGCCCGGATCCCCGGGACGGAGGCTGGTGGCTACACCTTC
TRBV7-8	TRBD2	NA	TRBJ2-5	CASSPRLAGGQETQYF	TGTGCCAGCAGCCCGCGACTAGCGGGGGGGCAAGAGACCCAGTACTTC
TRBV5-4	NA	NA	TRBJ2-3	CASSFDPLGTDTQYF	TGTGCCAGCAGCTTCGACCCCTTGGGTACAGATACGCAGTATTTT
TRBV7-2	NA	many	TRBJ2-1	CASSHRDSSYNEQFF	TGTGCCAGCAGTCACCGGGACTCCTCCTACAATGAGCAGTTCTTC
TRBV20-1	TRBD2	many	TRBJ2-5	CSANWASGGPVYQETQYF	TGCAGTGCCAACTGGGCTAGCGGGGGGCCAGTTTACCAAGAGACCCAGTACTTC
TRBV10-2	TRBD1	NA	TRBJ2-7	CASSESHRGYEQYF	TGCGCCAGCAGTGAGTCACACAGGGGTTACGAGCAGTACTTC
TRBV20-1	NA	many	TRBJ2-7	CSAGTVRLEQYF	TGCAGTGCAGGGACGGTGCGCCTCGAGCAGTACTTC
TRBV15	TRBD2	many	TRBJ2-5	CATSTEREVETQYF	TGTGCCACCAGCACCGAGCGGGAGGTTGAGACCCAGTACTTC
TRBV29-1	TRBD1	NA	TRBJ2-2	CSVDDRGNTGELFF	TGCAGCGTTGACGACAGGGGGAACACCGGGGAGCTGTTTTTT
TRBV20-1	TRBD2	NA	TRBJ2-2	CSASGTSGGANTGELFF	TGCAGTGCTAGTGGGACTAGCGGGGGGGCGAACACCGGGGAGCTGTTTTTT
TRBV11-2	TRBD2	many	TRBJ2-3	CASSGRLAGSTDTQYF	TGTGCCAGCAGCGGGCGGCTAGCGGGAAGCACAGATACGCAGTATTTT
TRBV11-2	NA	NA	TRBJ2-1	CASEGLSYNEQFF	TGTGCCAGCGAGGGGTTATCCTACAATGAGCAGTTCTTC
TRBV30	TRBD2	NA	TRBJ2-7	CVYSPASGGEEQYF	TGTGTGTATTCCCCCGCTAGCGGGGGGGAGGAGCAGTACTTC
TRBV29-1	NA	many	TRBJ2-3	CSAGEGTDTQYF	TGCAGCGCAGGGGAAGGCACAGATACGCAGTATTTT
TRBV29-1	NA	few	TRBJ2-1	CSVDRAYYNEQFF	TGCAGCGTTGACAGGGCCTACTACAATGAGCAGTTCTTC
TRBV20-1	NA	many	TRBJ1-1	CSARRVTNTEAFF	TGCAGTGCTAGAAGAGTAACCAACACTGAAGCTTTCTTT
TRBV4-2	NA	many	TRBJ2-2	CASSQDRGWGGELFF	TGTGCCAGCAGCCAAGACAGGGGATGGGGCGGGGAGCTGTTTTTT
TRBV20-1	NA	few	TRBJ2-7	CSARDNDYEQYF	TGCAGTGCTAGGGATAACGATTACGAGCAGTACTTC
TRBV5-1	TRBD2	NA	TRBJ2-3	CASSPASGGSTDTQYF	TGCGCCAGCAGCCCGGCAAGCGGGGGGAGCACAGATACGCAGTATTTT
TRBV12-3/TRBV12-4	NA	NA	TRBJ2-7	CASVGGGGEQYF	TGTGCCAGCGTGGGGGGTGGCGGCGAGCAGTACTTC
TRBV12-3/TRBV12-4	TRBD2	many	TRBJ2-1	CASSLTSGRGEQFF	TGTGCCAGCAGTTTGACTAGCGGGAGAGGGGAGCAGTTCTTC
TRBV25-1	NA	many	TRBJ2-7	CASSGRSLQGLGGEQYF	TGTGCCAGCAGTGGTAGGTCCTTACAGGGGCTTGGAGGGGAGCAGTACTTC
TRBV20-1	NA	many	TRBJ2-3	CSASPSLDTQYF	TGCAGTGCTAGTCCTAGCTTAGATACGCAGTATTTT
TRBV12-3/TRBV12-4	TRBD2	NA	TRBJ2-7	CASSLRLAGARYEQYF	TGTGCCAGCAGTTTACGGCTAGCGGGAGCTCGGTACGAGCAGTACTTC
TRBV5-5	NA	NA	TRBJ1-1	CASSFPKSGTEAFF	TGTGCCAGCAGCTTTCCTAAAAGCGGCACTGAAGCTTTCTTT
TRBV18	TRBD1	NA	TRBJ2-1	CASSPNYGTGKNNEQFF	TGTGCCAGCTCACCAAATTACGGGACAGGGAAGAACAATGAGCAGTTCTTC
TRBV6-5	NA	many	TRBJ2-2	CASQWAGATGELFF	TGTGCCAGCCAATGGGCCGGGGCAACCGGGGAGCTGTTTTTT
TRBV7-6	TRBD2	NA	TRBJ2-3	CASSLARRLAGGRTDTQYF	TGTGCCAGCAGCTTAGCCAGGAGACTAGCGGGGGGGCGGACAGATACGCAGTATTTT
TRBV12-3/TRBV12-4	TRBD2	many	TRBJ2-7	CASSLWLAGYEQYF	TGTGCCAGCAGTTTGTGGCTAGCGGGGTACGAGCAGTACTTC
TRBV18	NA	few	TRBJ2-1	CASLQGPSSYNEQFF	TGTGCCAGTCTTCAGGGACCTAGCTCCTACAATGAGCAGTTCTTC
TRBV28	TRBD2	NA	TRBJ2-1	CASSLPQYGLAGSSYNEQFF	TGTGCCAGCAGTTTGCCCCAATACGGACTAGCGGGAAGCTCCTACAATGAGCAGTTCTTC
TRBV25-1	NA	NA	TRBJ2-7	CASSSSTATKTTLYEQYF	TGTGCCAGCAGTAGTTCAACAGCTACAAAAACGACCCTCTACGAGCAGTACTTC
TRBV20-1	NA	many	TRBJ1-6	CSARWRKTANSPLHF	TGCAGTGCTAGATGGCGAAAGACCGCGAATTCACCCCTCCACTTT
TRBV20-1	NA	few	TRBJ2-7	CSASRGPLEDGEQYF	TGCAGTGCTAGCAGAGGACCCTTGGAGGATGGCGAGCAGTACTTC
TRBV12-3/TRBV12-4	TRBD2	NA	TRBJ2-2	CASILGGEVVTGELFF	TGTGCCAGCATCCTCGGGGGGGAGGTGGTCACCGGGGAGCTGTTTTTT